This T cell receptor beta chain was captured by sequencing in a study of cytomegalovirus exposure and HLA in healthy donors. The study, taken as a whole, reports: Apparent HLA restriction characterized most CMV-associated TCR beta chains in a later analysis. The study labeled under 200 TCR beta chains cytomegalovirus-associated. Common viral pathogens (according to a later analysis) appeared linked to several of the most significant clusters.

Of note for this clone: Its antigen is not known.

Researchers ran the PCR with 60 Vbeta and 13 Jbeta primers. Produced via immunoSEQ multiplex PCR; TCRdb's table is partial and in-frame only. Of 80,000 to 95,000 clones in the sample, 70% to 75% were seen once. Per the germline V gene, CDR1 is LGHNT and CDR2 is FRNRAP. This CDR3 contains 14 residues. Trimming cost V 4 bases and J 5 bases, with 14 bases left between them. Sequenced sample: PBMCs. V is TRBV12-5 and J is TRBJ2-5; D not resolved. This clonotype originated in a young woman in good health and CMV-seropositive. The CDR3 protein is CASGSRPLEETQYF. In DNA, the CDR3 is TGTGCTAGTGGTTCCCGGCCCCTGGAGGAGACCCAGTACTTC.